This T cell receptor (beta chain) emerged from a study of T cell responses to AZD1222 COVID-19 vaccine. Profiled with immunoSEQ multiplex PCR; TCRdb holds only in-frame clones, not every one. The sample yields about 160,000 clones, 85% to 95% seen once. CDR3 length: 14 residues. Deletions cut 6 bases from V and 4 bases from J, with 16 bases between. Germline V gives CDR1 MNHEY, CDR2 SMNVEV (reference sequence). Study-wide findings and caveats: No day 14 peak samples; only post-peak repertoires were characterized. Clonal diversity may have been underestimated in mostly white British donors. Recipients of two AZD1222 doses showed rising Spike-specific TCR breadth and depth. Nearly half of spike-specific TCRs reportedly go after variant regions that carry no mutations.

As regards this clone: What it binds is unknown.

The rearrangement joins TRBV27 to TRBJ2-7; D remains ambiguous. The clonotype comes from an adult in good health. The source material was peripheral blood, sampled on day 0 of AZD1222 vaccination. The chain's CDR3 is CASRRLGGIYEQYF. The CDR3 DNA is TGTGCCAGCAGACGCCTAGGCGGCATTTACGAGCAGTACTTC.